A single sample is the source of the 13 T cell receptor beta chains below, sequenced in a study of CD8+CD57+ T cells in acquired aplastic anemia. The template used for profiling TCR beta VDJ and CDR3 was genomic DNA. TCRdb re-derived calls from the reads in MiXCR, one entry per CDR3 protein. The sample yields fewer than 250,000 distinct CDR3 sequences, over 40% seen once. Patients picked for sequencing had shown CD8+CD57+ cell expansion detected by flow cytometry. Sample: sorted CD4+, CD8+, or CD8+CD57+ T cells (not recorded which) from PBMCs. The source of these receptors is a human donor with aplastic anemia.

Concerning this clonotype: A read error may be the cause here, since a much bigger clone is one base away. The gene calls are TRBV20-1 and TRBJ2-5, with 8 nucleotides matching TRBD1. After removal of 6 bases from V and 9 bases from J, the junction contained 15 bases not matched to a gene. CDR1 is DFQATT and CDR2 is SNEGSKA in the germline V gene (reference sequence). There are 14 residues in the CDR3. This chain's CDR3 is CSARQGRVREAQYF. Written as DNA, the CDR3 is TGCAGTGCGAGACAGGGGCGGGTGAGGGAGGCCCAGTACTTC.

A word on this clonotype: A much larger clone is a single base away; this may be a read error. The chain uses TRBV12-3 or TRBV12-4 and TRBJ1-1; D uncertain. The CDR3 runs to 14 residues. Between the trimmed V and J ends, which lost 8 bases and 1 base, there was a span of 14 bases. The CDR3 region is CASGHQAKNTEAFF. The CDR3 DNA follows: TGTGCCAGCGGTCACCAGGCAAAGAACACTGAAGCTTTCTTT.

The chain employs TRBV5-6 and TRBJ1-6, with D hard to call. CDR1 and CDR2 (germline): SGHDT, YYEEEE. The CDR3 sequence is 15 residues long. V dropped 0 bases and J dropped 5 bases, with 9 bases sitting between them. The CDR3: CASSLGSSDNSPLHF. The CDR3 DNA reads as TGTGCCAGCAGCTTGGGCAGCAGCGATAATTCACCCCTCCACTTT.

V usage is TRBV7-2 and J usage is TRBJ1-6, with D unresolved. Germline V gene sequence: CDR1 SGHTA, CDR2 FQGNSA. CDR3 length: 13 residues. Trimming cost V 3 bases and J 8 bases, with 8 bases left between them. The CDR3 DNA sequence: TGTGCCAGCAGCTTCGGAGAAGATTCACCCCTCCACTTT. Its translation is CASSFGEDSPLHF.

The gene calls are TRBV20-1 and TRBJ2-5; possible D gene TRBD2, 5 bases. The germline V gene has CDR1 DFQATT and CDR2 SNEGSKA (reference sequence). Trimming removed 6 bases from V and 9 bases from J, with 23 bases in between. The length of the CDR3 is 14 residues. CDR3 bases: TGCAGTGCACCAGAGCCAAACCGGGGTCAGCCCCAGTACTTC. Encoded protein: CSAPEPNRGQPQYF.

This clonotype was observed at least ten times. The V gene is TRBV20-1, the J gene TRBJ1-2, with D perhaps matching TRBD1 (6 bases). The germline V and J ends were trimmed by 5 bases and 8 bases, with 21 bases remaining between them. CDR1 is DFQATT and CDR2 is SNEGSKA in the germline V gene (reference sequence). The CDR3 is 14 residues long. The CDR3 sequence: CSAPRTQGGGGYTF. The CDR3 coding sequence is TGCAGTGCTCCCCGGACTCAAGGGGGGGGGGGCTACACCTTC.

CDR3 bases: TGTGCCAGCAGGGGACAGGGTTCGGATACGCAGTATTTT. This encodes CASRGQGSDTQYF. The chain employs TRBV2 and TRBJ2-3, with 9 bases aligning to TRBD1. The trim removed 6 bases at V and 6 bases at J, leaving 4 bases unmatched. The CDR3 runs to 13 residues. Germline CDR1 and CDR2: SNHLY and FYNNEI.

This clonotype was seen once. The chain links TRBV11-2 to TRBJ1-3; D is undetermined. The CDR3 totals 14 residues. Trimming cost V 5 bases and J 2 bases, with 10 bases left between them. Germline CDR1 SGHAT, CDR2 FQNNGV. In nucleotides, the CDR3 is TGTGCCAGCAGCCCCTACCATACTGGAAACACCATATATTTT. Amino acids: CASSPYHTGNTIYF.

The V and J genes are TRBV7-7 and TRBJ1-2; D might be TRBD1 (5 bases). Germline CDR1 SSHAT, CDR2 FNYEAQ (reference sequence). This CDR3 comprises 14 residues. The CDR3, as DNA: TGTGCTGTCATATCCCCCGGGGGGAAGGACGGCTACACCTTC. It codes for CAVISPGGKDGYTF. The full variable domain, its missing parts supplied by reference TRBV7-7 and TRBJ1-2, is GAGVSQSPRYKVTKRGQDVTLRCDPISSHATLYWYQQALGQGPEFLTYFNYEAQPDKSGLPSDRFSAERPEGSISTLTIQRTEQRDSAMYRCAVISPGGKDGYTFGSGTRLTVV.

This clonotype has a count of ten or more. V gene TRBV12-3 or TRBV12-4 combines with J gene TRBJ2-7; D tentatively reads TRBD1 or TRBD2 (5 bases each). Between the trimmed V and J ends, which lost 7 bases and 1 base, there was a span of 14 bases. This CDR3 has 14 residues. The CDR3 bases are TGTGCCAGCACCTCGGGACGGAGGTCCTACGAGCAGTACTTC. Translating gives CASTSGRRSYEQYF.

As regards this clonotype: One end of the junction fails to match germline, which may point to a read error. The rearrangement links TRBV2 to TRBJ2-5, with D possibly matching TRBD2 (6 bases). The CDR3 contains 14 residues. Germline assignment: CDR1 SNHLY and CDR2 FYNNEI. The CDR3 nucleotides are TGTGCCAGCAGTAACGGGAGAATAAAAGAGATCCAGTACTTC. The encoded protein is CASSNGRIKEIQYF.

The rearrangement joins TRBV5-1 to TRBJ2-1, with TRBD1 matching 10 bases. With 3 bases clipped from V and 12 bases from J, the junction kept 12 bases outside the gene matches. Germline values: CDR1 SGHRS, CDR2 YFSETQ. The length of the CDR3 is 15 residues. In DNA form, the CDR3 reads TGCGCCAGCAGCTGGGGACAGGGGCGGATAGATACGCAGTTCTTC. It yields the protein CASSWGQGRIDTQFF.

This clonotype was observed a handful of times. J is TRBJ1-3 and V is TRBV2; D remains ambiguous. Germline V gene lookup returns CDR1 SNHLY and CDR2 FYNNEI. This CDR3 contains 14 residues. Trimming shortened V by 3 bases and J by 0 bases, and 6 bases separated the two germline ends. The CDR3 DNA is TGTGCCAGCAGTGAGGAGGACTCTGGAAACACCATATATTTT. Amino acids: CASSEEDSGNTIYF.